The 11 T cell receptor beta chains listed next were all sequenced from one sample in a study of PD-1 blockade in mismatch repair-deficient tumors. Produced via immunoSEQ multiplex PCR; TCRdb's table is partial and in-frame only. The top ten hold roughly 8.1% of the sample, which has 40,000 to 60,000 clones, 65% to 85% seen once. Material: peripheral blood, obtained less than 21 weeks after starting pembrolizumab. These receptor sequences come from an adult with mismatch repair-deficient cancer.

The chain links TRBV10-3 to TRBJ2-7; TRBD2 agrees at 7 bases. This CDR3 region has 14 residues. Germline V gene lookup returns CDR1 ENHRY and CDR2 SYGVKD. With V trimmed by 7 bases and J by 13 bases, 19 bases remained unmatched. CDR3: CAITPSGAPLSRYF. The CDR3 DNA follows: TGTGCCATCACCCCTAGCGGAGCCCCTTTAAGCAGATACTTC.

This chain joins TRBV19 and TRBJ2-3, with D perhaps given as TRBD1 or TRBD2 (5 bases each). CDR1 and CDR2 from the germline V gene are LNHDA and SQIVND (reference sequence). Trimming removed 5 bases from V and 4 bases from J, with 7 bases in between. CDR3 length: 12 residues. This CDR3 is CASSLGADTQYF. As DNA, the CDR3 is TGTGCCAGTAGTTTGGGGGCAGATACGCAGTATTTT.

As DNA, the CDR3 is TGTGCCAGCAGCTTGGAAATTGGATCTGGCTACACCTTC. Its protein product is CASSLEIGSGYTF. The V gene is TRBV5-4, the J gene TRBJ1-2; no reliable D call. Deletions cut 0 bases from V and 7 bases from J, with 10 bases between. Germline CDR1 is SGHNT and CDR2 is YYREEE (reference sequence). The CDR3 is 13 amino acids.

The chain combines TRBV10-3 with TRBJ1-4, with D possibly matching TRBD1 (5 bases). Germline V gene data show CDR1 as ENHRY and CDR2 as SYGVKD. The V and J ends lost 10 bases and 1 base respectively, with 13 bases between them. The CDR3 covers 14 residues. The CDR3 DNA reads as TGTGCCAGTAGACAGAGCCAAACTAATGAAAAACTGTTTTTT. Protein sequence: CASRQSQTNEKLFF.

The CDR3 is CASSVNPYGTDTQYF. DNA of the CDR3: TGTGCCAGCAGCGTAAATCCCTACGGAACAGATACGCAGTATTTT. The genes are TRBV9 and TRBJ2-3, with D hard to call. This CDR3 is 15 amino acids long. Germline CDR1 SGDLS, CDR2 YYNGEE. Trimming left V 1 base short and J 3 bases short, with 12 bases between.

CDR3 nucleotide sequence: TGTGCCAGCAGCTTGGGGGGGATATTGCCCCAGCATTTT. Translation gives CASSLGGILPQHF. V gene TRBV7-9 combines with J gene TRBJ1-5; a weak D match, TRBD1 (5 bases). The CDR3 covers 13 residues. Per germline, CDR1 SEHNR and CDR2 FQNEAQ (reference sequence). Trimming removed 3 bases at V and 9 bases at J, with 12 bases between.

The table lists this clone with a count of one. The rearrangement uses TRBV7-9 and TRBJ2-1; D is ambiguous. The CDR3 extends over 11 amino acids. Between the trimmed V and J ends, which lost 1 base and 6 bases, there was a span of 1 base. The germline V gene has CDR1 SEHNR and CDR2 FQNEAQ (reference sequence). In DNA form, the CDR3 reads TGTGCCAGCAGCTTAGTCAATGAGCAGTTCTTC. Its protein is CASSLVNEQFF.

This chain joins TRBV6-5 and TRBJ2-1, with D possibly being TRBD1 or TRBD2 (5 bases each). Trimming took off 2 bases at V and 0 bases at J, with 5 bases between the two ends. The CDR3 totals 14 residues. Per the germline V gene, CDR1 is MNHEY and CDR2 is SVGAGI. The CDR3 loop is CASSYGTSYNEQFF. The CDR3, as DNA: TGTGCCAGCAGTTACGGGACCTCCTACAATGAGCAGTTCTTC.

The J gene is TRBJ1-1, the V gene TRBV27, with D possibly TRBD1 on 6 matching bases. Germline V CDR1 and CDR2: MNHEY, SMNVEV (reference sequence). The length of the CDR3 is 14 residues. V was trimmed by 5 bases and J by 4 bases, leaving 14 bases between them. DNA for the CDR3: TGTGCCAGCAGTGGATCAGGGGTTAGCACTGAAGCTTTCTTT. It encodes CASSGSGVSTEAFF.

The chain couples TRBV13 to TRBJ2-5; possibly TRBD1 or TRBD2 for D (5 bases each). Germline CDR1 and CDR2: PRHDT and FYEKMQ (reference sequence). The CDR3 has 12 amino acids. Trimming left V 4 bases short and J 3 bases short, with 6 bases between. The CDR3 DNA is TGTGCCAGCAGCTGGGACGAAGAGACCCAGTACTTC. Encoded protein: CASSWDEETQYF.

The chain has TRBV7-9 and TRBJ2-7, with TRBD1 matching over 9 bases. The trim removed 0 bases at V and 0 bases at J, leaving 3 bases unmatched. CDR1 and CDR2 from the germline V gene are SEHNR and FQNEAQ (reference sequence). This CDR3 is 16 amino acids long. CDR3 loop: CASSLAGQGHSYEQYF. CDR3 bases: TGTGCCAGCAGCTTAGCGGGACAGGGACACTCCTACGAGCAGTACTTC.